This is a list of T cell receptor beta chains from one sample in a study of shared clonotypes between healthy human individuals. The data were produced by immunoSEQ multiplex PCR, yet TCRdb's version contains in-frame clones alone and is incomplete. The data show roughly 2,500,000 clones, 93% seen once. The sample consisted of naive CD4+ T cells from PBMCs. The source of these receptors is a man between 18 and 35 years old in good health. Some clones in this sample may be carry-over from other donors' samples. Both conserved end residues are part of each CDR3. The D gene is left open where the match is weak. Some rows mark clone size as missing; the rest say once, few, many or name a class of expanded clone.

DNA | CDR3 | J | V | size | D | length
TGTGCCTGGAGTGGGACAGGGGGCTATTCACCCCTCCACTTT | CAWSGTGGYSPLHF | TRBJ1-6 | TRBV30 | NA | TRBD1 | 14
TGTGCCAGCAGCAAAGGGTGGGCAGGTCGGTACTGCGGCTACACCTTC | CASSKGWAGRYCGYTF | TRBJ1-2 | TRBV21-1 | NA | NA | 16
TGTGCCGGAACCGGGACAGGGGGCACCGGGGAGCTGTTTTTT | CAGTGTGGTGELFF | TRBJ2-2 | TRBV21-1 | NA | NA | 14
TGCAGCGTTAAACCGGGACTACCAACCGGGGAGCTGTTTTTT | CSVKPGLPTGELFF | TRBJ2-2 | TRBV29-1 | once | TRBD2 | 14
TGCAGCGTTGGTCCCATGAGCGGCGCCTACGAGCAGTACTTC | CSVGPMSGAYEQYF | TRBJ2-7 | TRBV29-1 | NA | NA | 14
TGCGCCAGCAGTCAAGGACAGGGGTTGACCTACGAGCAGTACTTC | CASSQGQGLTYEQYF | TRBJ2-7 | TRBV23-1 | NA | TRBD1 | 15
TGCGCCAGCAGTCGGGATGGGAACTACGAGCAGTACTTC | CASSRDGNYEQYF | TRBJ2-7 | TRBV10-1 | NA | NA | 13
TGCGCCAGCAGCCAGGCCGGGGGGGTGGGTGTCGAGACCCAGTACTTC | CASSQAGGVGVETQYF | TRBJ2-5 | TRBV4-1 | once | TRBD2 | 16
TGTGCCAGCAGTGAGGCTAGCGGGAGGCCGTATGAGCAGTTCTTC | CASSEASGRPYEQFF | TRBJ2-1 | TRBV2 | NA | TRBD2 | 15
TGTGCCAGCAGAGACCGGCAGAACACTGAAGCTTTCTTT | CASRDRQNTEAFF | TRBJ1-1 | TRBV6-6 | once | NA | 13
TGCAGCGTTGACAGGGAAGCTTTCTTT | CSVDREAFF | TRBJ1-1 | TRBV29-1 | NA | NA | 9
TGTGCCAGCAGCTTAATGGAACTCACCGGGGAGCTGTTTTTT | CASSLMELTGELFF | TRBJ2-2 | TRBV7-9 | once | NA | 14
TGTGCCAGCAGTTTAGGCGGGACAGGGGTGCACCAGCCCCAGCATTTT | CASSLGGTGVHQPQHF | TRBJ1-5 | TRBV28 | NA | TRBD1 | 16
TGTGCCAGCAGCCGGGACAGGGCTTACAATGAGCAGTTCTTC | CASSRDRAYNEQFF | TRBJ2-1 | TRBV9 | NA | TRBD1 | 14
TGTGCCAGCAGCTTAGCCAGCCATGGGTGGGGCTACACCTTC | CASSLASHGWGYTF | TRBJ1-2 | TRBV7-2 | NA | NA | 14
TGCGCCAGCAGCTTCCTAGTGGGAGAAGCCGGGGAGCTGTTTTTT | CASSFLVGEAGELFF | TRBJ2-2 | TRBV5-1 | NA | NA | 15
TGTGCCAGCAGCTGGGCTGGACGTCCCCCGGGTGAGCAGTTCTTC | CASSWAGRPPGEQFF | TRBJ2-1 | TRBV5-6 | NA | NA | 15
TGTGCCAGCAGTTCCCCGGGGGTAAGGGGAAACACCATATATTTT | CASSSPGVRGNTIYF | TRBJ1-3 | TRBV28 | NA | NA | 15
TGTGCCAGCAGCCTATCCTATTATCATGACAGGGGCACCGGGGAGCTGTTTTTT | CASSLSYYHDRGTGELFF | TRBJ2-2 | TRBV27 | NA | TRBD1 | 18
TGTGCCAGCAGTGCCGGACTGTTTAGGGAGCTGTTTTTT | CASSAGLFRELFF | TRBJ2-2 | TRBV28 | NA | NA | 13
TGTGCCAGCAGGGACGCTAGGTTCTCTGGAAACACCATATATTTT | CASRDARFSGNTIYF | TRBJ1-3 | TRBV2 | once | NA | 15
TGCAGTGCTCCCGGGACCCATGGCTACACCTTC | CSAPGTHGYTF | TRBJ1-2 | TRBV20-1 | NA | NA | 11
TGTGCCAGCAGTTTTAACGGGGACCTCTATGGCTACACCTTC | CASSFNGDLYGYTF | TRBJ1-2 | TRBV28 | NA | NA | 14
TGTGCCAGCAGTTCGCGACAGCCCCAGCATTTT | CASSSRQPQHF | TRBJ1-5 | TRBV28 | NA | NA | 11
TGCGCCAGCAGCTTGGCCGGCCAGCCCAGATCAGATACGCAGTATTTT | CASSLAGQPRSDTQYF | TRBJ2-3 | TRBV5-1 | once | NA | 16
TGTGCCAGCAGCCTTCTAGCGGGAACCGGGGAGCTGTTTTTT | CASSLLAGTGELFF | TRBJ2-2 | TRBV7-3 | NA | TRBD2 | 14
TGTGCCAGCACTGTAGACAGGGGCTCGGGAGCTTTCTTT | CASTVDRGSGAFF | TRBJ1-1 | TRBV6-6 | NA | TRBD1 | 13
TGCGCCAGCAGTGGGGGGCCGGGAACAGATACGCAGTATTTT | CASSGGPGTDTQYF | TRBJ2-3 | TRBV5-1 | NA | NA | 14
TGTGCCATCAGAGAAGGGACAGCGACCGTCTATGGCTACACCTTC | CAIREGTATVYGYTF | TRBJ1-2 | TRBV10-3 | NA | TRBD1 | 15
TGTGCCAGCAGCGGGACAGGGGTCTATGGCTACACCTTC | CASSGTGVYGYTF | TRBJ1-2 | TRBV28 | NA | TRBD1 | 13
TGTGCCAGTGCGCCAAGGGACTATGGCTACACCTTC | CASAPRDYGYTF | TRBJ1-2 | TRBV28 | NA | NA | 12
TGTGCCAGCAACCAGGTTCCCCAGCCCCAGCATTTT | CASNQVPQPQHF | TRBJ1-5 | TRBV28 | NA | NA | 12
TGTGCCAGCCAGAAAGGACAAAAGGGGCTCTCCGAGCAGTACTTC | CASQKGQKGLSEQYF | TRBJ2-7 | TRBV2 | NA | NA | 15
TGCGCCAGCAGCTTGGGGCAGGGAAGGGACTATGGCTACACCTTC | CASSLGQGRDYGYTF | TRBJ1-2 | TRBV5-1 | NA | NA | 15
TGTGTCAGCAGCTTCGACAGGGACTACGAGCAGTACTTC | CVSSFDRDYEQYF | TRBJ2-7 | TRBV7-2 | NA | TRBD1 | 13
TGTGCCAGCAGCCGAACAGGGGCTGAAGCTTTCTTT | CASSRTGAEAFF | TRBJ1-1 | TRBV7-3 | NA | TRBD1 | 12
TGTGCCAGCAGCTTGAACAGGGGGAGCAATCAGCCCCAGCATTTT | CASSLNRGSNQPQHF | TRBJ1-5 | TRBV7-2 | NA | TRBD1 | 15
TGTGCCAGCTCACCGGGACAGGGGGTCACCGGGGAGCTGTTTTTT | CASSPGQGVTGELFF | TRBJ2-2 | TRBV18 | NA | TRBD1 | 15
TGTGCCAGCAGCTCCGGGGAATATGCAGCGACCCAGTACTTC | CASSSGEYAATQYF | TRBJ2-5 | TRBV7-3 | once | NA | 14
TGTGCCAGCAGCTTTATGACTCGTGAGACCCAGTACTTC | CASSFMTRETQYF | TRBJ2-5 | TRBV5-8 | NA | NA | 13
TGTGCCAGCACCCCGACAGGGAATTCGGGGGTGGAGGGTTTCTTT | CASTPTGNSGVEGFF | TRBJ1-1 | TRBV28 | NA | TRBD1 | 15
TGCGCCAGCAGCCCCTCGACGGCCACAGATACGCAGTATTTT | CASSPSTATDTQYF | TRBJ2-3 | TRBV5-1 | NA | NA | 14
TGTGCCAGCAGTGAAGGACAGCCCAATCAGCCCCAGCATTTT | CASSEGQPNQPQHF | TRBJ1-5 | TRBV2 | NA | NA | 14
TGTGCCAGTAGTAGGGGACTGAGCTCCTACGAGCAGTACTTC | CASSRGLSSYEQYF | TRBJ2-7 | TRBV19 | NA | NA | 14